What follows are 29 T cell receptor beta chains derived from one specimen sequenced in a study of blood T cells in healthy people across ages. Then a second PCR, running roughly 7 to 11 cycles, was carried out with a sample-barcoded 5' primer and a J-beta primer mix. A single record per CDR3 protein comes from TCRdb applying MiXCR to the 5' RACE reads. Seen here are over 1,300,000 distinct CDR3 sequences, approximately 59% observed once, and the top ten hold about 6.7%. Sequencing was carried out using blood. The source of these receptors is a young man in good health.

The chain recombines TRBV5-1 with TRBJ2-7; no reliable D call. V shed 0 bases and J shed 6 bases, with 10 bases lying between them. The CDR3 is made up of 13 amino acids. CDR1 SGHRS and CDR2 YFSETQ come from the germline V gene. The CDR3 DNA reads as TGCGCCAGCAGCTTGGATATGGGTGGCGAGCAGTACTTC. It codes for CASSLDMGGEQYF. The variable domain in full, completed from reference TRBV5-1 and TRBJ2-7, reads KAGVTQTPRYLIKTRGQQVTLSCSPISGHRSVSWYQQTPGQGLQFLFEYFSETQRNKGNFPGRFSGRQFSNSRSEMNVSTLELGDSALYLCASSLDMGGEQYFGPGTRLTVT.

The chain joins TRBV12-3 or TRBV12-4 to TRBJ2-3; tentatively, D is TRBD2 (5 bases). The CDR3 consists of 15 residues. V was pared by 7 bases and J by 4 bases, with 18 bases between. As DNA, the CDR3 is TGTGCCAGCAACCCACGGGAAATCGTGGCAGATACGCAGTATTTT. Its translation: CASNPREIVADTQYF.

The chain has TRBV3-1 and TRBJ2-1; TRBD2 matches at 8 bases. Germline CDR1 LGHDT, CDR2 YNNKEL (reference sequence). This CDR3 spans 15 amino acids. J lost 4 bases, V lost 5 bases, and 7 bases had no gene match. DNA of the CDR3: TGTGCCAGCAGCGAAAGCGGGAGCGGGTACAATGAGCAGTTCTTC. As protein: CASSESGSGYNEQFF.

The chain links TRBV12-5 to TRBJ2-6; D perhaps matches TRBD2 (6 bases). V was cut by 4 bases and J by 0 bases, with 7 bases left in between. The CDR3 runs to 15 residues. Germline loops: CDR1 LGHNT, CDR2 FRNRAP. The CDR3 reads CASGSGGSGANVLTF. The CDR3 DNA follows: TGTGCTAGTGGTTCCGGGGGCTCTGGGGCCAACGTCCTGACTTTC.

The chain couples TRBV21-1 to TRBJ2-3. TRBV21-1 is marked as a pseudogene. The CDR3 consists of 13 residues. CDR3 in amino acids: CASSKFGWDTQYF. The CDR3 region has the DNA TGTGCCAGCAGCAAATTCGGGTGGGATACGCAGTATTTT.

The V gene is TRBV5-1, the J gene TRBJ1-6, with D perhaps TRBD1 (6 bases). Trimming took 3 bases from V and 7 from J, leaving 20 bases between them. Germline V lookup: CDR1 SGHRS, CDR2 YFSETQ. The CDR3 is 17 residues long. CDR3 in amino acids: CASSSNPPGQQNSPLHF. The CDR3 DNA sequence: TGCGCCAGCAGCTCAAACCCCCCGGGACAACAAAATTCACCCCTCCACTTT.

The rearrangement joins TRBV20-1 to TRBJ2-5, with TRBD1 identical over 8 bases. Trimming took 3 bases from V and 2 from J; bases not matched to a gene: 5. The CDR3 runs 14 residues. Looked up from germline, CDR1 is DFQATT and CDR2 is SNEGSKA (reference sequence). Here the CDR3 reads CSASSWDRQETQYF. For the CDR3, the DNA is TGCAGTGCTAGTAGCTGGGACAGGCAAGAGACCCAGTACTTC.

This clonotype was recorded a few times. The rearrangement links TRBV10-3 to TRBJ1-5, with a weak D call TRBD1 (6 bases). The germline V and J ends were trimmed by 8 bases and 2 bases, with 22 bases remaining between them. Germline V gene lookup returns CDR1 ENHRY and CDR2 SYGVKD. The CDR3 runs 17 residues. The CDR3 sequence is CAISSRGDPGGNQPQHF. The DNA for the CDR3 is TGTGCCATCTCTTCTAGGGGGGACCCGGGGGGCAATCAGCCCCAGCATTTT.

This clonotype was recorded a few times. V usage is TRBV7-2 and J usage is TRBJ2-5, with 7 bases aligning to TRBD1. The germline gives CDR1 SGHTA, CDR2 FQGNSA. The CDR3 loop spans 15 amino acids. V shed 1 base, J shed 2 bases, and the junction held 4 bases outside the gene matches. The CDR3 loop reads CASSLDGQAQETQYF. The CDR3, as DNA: TGTGCCAGCAGCTTAGACGGACAGGCTCAAGAGACCCAGTACTTC.

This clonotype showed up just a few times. Here the CDR3 reads CSADPGPQFSTDTQYF. DNA of the CDR3: TGCAGCGCAGACCCGGGACCACAATTTAGCACAGATACGCAGTATTTT. This chain uses TRBV29-1 with TRBJ2-3; D is possibly TRBD1 or TRBD2 (5 bases each). In germline, CDR1 is SQVTM, CDR2 ANQGSEA. V was pared by 7 bases and J by 0 bases, with 20 bases between. This CDR3 is built from 16 residues.

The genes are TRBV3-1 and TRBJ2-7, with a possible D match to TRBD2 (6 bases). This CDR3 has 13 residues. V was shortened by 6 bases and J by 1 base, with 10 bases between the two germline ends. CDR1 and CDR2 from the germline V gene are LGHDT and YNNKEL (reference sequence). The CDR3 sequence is CASRSSDSYEQYF. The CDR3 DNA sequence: TGTGCCAGCAGGTCTAGCGATTCCTACGAGCAGTACTTC.

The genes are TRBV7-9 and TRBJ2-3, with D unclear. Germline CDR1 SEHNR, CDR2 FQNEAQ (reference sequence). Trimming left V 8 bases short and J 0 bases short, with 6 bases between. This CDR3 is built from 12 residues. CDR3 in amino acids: CASAPSTDTQYF. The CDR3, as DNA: TGTGCCAGCGCACCCAGCACAGATACGCAGTATTTT. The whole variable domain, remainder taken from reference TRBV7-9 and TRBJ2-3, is DTGVSQNPRHKITKRGQNVTFRCDPISEHNRLYWYRQTLGQGPEFLTYFQNEAQLEKSRLLSDRFSAERPKGSFSTLEIQRTEQGDSAMYLCASAPSTDTQYFGPGTRLTVL.

This CDR3 is CASSLGGRNSPLHF. The CDR3 bases are TGTGCCAGCAGCTTGGGGGGGAGGAATTCACCCCTCCACTTT. The J gene is TRBJ1-6, the V gene TRBV7-2, with D maybe TRBD1 (5 bases). From germline, CDR1 is SGHTA and CDR2 FQGNSA. The CDR3 totals 14 residues. The germline V and J ends were trimmed by 3 bases and 7 bases, with 10 bases remaining between them. The whole variable domain, filled in from reference TRBV7-2 and TRBJ1-6, reads GAGVSQSPSNKVTEKGKDVELRCDPISGHTALYWYRQSLGQGLEFLIYFQGNSAPDKSGLPSDRFSAERTGGSVSTLTIQRTQQEDSAVYLCASSLGGRNSPLHFGNGTRLTVT.

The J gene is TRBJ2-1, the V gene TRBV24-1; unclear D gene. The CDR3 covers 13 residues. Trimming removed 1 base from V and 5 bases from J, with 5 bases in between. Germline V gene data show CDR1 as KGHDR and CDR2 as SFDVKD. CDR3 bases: TGTGCCACCAGTGATTTCCCAAACAATGAGCAGTTCTTC. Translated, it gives CATSDFPNNEQFF.

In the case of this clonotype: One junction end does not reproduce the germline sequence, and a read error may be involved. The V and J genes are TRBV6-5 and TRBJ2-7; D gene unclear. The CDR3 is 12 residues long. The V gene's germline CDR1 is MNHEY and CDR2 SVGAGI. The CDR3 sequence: CACSDLNYEQYF. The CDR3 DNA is TGTGCCTGCAGTGACCTAAACTACGAGCAGTACTTC.

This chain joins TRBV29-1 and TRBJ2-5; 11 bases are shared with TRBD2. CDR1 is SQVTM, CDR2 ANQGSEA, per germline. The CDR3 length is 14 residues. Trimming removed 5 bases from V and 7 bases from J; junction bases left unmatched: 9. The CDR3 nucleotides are TGCAGCGTTTTAACTAGCGGGGGTGTCTGGACCCAGTACTTC. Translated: CSVLTSGGVWTQYF.

CDR3 coding DNA: TGTGCCACCAGCAGAGCAACCGGGACTTTTCAAGACAATGAGCAGTTCTTC. It is translated as CATSRATGTFQDNEQFF. This rearrangement joins TRBV15 to TRBJ2-1; D is perhaps TRBD2 (6 bases). From germline, CDR1 is LNHNV and CDR2 YYDKDF (reference sequence). The CDR3 spans 17 residues. V lost 1 base and J lost 5, with 18 bases in between.

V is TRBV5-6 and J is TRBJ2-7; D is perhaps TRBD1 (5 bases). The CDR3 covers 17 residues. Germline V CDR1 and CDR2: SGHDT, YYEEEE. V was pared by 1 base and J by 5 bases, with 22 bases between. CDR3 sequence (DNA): TGTGCCAGCAGCTTGCACCTGGGCGCAGGGTTAGAGGACGAGCAGTACTTC. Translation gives CASSLHLGAGLEDEQYF.

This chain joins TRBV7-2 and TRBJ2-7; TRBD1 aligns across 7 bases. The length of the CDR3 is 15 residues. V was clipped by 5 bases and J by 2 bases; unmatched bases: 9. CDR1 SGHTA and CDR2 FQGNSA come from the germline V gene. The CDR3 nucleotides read TGTGCCAGCAGCATCACCGGGACAGCTCCCTACGAGCAGTACTTC. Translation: CASSITGTAPYEQYF.

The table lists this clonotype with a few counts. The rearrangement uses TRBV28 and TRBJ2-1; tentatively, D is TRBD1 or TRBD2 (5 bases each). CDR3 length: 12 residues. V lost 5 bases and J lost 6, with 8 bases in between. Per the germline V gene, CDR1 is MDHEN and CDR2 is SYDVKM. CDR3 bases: TGTGCCAGCAGTGGGGGTTTCAATGAGCAGTTCTTC. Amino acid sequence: CASSGGFNEQFF.

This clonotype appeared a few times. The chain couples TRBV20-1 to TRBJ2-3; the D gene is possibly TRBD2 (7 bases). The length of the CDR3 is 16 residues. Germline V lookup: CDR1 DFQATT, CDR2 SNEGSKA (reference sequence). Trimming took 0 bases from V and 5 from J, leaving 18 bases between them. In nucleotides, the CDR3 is TGCAGTGCTAGAGAGGCCTTGGGGGGGCGGGGAGATACGCAGTATTTT. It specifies CSAREALGGRGDTQYF.

CDR3 coding DNA: TGTGCCTGGACAGGGGACCATACCTACGAGCAGTACTTC. Encoded protein: CAWTGDHTYEQYF. The V call is TRBV30, the J call TRBJ2-7, with D possibly matching TRBD1 (6 bases). The CDR3 has 13 amino acids. V lost 4 bases and J lost 2, with 12 bases in between. Germline V lookup: CDR1 GTSNPN, CDR2 SVGIG (reference sequence).

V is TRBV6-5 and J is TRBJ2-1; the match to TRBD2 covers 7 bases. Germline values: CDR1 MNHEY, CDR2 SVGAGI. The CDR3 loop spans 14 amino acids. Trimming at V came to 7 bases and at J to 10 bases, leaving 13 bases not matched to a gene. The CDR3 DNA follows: TGTGCCAGCACCTACCCCGGGGGGAGCGGGGAGCAGTTCTTC. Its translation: CASTYPGGSGEQFF.

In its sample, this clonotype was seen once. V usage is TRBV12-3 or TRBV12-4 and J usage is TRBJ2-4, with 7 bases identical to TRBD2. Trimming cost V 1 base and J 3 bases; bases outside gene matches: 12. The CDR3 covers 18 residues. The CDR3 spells CASSLVAPSGNDKNIQYF. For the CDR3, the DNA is TGTGCCAGCAGTTTAGTAGCCCCCAGCGGGAACGACAAAAACATTCAGTACTTC.

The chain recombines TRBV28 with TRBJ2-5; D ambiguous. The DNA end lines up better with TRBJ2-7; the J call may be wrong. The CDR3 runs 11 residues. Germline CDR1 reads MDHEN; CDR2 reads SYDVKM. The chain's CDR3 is CASSFDNEQYF. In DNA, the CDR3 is TGTGCCAGCAGCTTTGATAACGAGCAGTACTTC.

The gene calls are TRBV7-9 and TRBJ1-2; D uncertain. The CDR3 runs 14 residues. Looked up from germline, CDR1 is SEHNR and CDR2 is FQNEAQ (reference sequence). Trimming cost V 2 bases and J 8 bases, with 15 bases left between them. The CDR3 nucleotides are TGTGCCAGCAGCTTATCCCATCTAAGGCTAGGCTACACCTTC. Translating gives CASSLSHLRLGYTF.

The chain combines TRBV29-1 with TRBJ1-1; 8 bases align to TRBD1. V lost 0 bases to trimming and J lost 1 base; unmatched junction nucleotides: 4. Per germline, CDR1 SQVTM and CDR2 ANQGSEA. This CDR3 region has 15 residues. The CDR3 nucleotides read TGCAGCGTTGAAGATCTAGGGACAGGGAACACTGAAGCTTTCTTT. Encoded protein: CSVEDLGTGNTEAFF.

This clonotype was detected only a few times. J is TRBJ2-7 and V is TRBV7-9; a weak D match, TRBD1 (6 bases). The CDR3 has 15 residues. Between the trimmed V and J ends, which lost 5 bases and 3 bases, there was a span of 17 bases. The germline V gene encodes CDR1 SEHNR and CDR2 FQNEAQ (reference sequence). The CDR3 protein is CASSEWDGTNYEQYF. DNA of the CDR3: TGTGCCAGCAGCGAATGGGACGGGACAAACTACGAGCAGTACTTC.

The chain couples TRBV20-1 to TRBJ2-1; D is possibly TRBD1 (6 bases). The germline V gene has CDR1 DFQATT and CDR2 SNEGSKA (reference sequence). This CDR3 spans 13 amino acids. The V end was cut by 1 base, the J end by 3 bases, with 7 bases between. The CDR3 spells CSARVDSYNEQFF. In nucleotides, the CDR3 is TGCAGTGCTAGAGTGGACAGCTACAATGAGCAGTTCTTC.